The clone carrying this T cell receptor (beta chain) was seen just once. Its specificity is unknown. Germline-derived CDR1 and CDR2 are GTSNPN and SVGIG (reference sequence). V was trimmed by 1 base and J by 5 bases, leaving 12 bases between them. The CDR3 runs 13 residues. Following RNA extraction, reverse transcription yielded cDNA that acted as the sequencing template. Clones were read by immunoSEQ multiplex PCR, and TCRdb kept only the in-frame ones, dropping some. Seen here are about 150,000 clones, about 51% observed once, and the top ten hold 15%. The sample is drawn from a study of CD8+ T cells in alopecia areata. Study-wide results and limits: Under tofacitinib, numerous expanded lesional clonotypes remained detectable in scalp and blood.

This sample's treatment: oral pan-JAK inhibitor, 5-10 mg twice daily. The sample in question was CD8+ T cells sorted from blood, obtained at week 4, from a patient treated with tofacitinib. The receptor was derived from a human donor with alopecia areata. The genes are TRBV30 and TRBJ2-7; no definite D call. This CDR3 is CAWSGSRPHEQYF. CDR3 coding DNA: TGTGCCTGGAGTGGGAGTCGGCCCCACGAGCAGTACTTC.